This T cell receptor beta chain was retrieved from a study of T and B cells in COVID-19 patients. From blood, about 240-550 ng of genomic DNA served as TRB template. TRB rearrangements were amplified by multiplex PCR with BIOMED2 TRB-A/B primers. TCRdb reprocessed the multiplex PCR reads with MiXCR, giving one entry per CDR3 protein. The data show several thousand distinct CDR3 sequences, less than 35% seen once. Germline CDR1 reads SQVTM; CDR2 reads ANQGSEA. Deletions cut 7 bases from V and 6 bases from J, with 13 bases between. The CDR3 runs to 11 residues. This clonotype qualifies as medium-sized (0.01 to 0.1%). No antigen is known for it. Study-wide results and limits: CD4+, regulatory T cell, CD8+ and sorted SARS-CoV-2-responsive or tetramer+ T cells were not yet sequenced.

The V call is TRBV29-1, the J call TRBJ2-7; no clear D. The clonotype comes from a human donor with active COVID-19. The donor label of this sample is uncertain. Sample: blood. This chain's CDR3 is CSALIAGEQYF. In nucleotides, the CDR3 is TGCAGCGCCCTAATAGCAGGCGAGCAGTACTTC.